One T cell receptor beta chain is described in this entry. Its antigen remains unknown. Sequencing used immunoSEQ multiplex PCR; TCRdb keeps in-frame clones, though not all of them. The sample lists over a million clones, roughly 96% occurring once. This entry is derived from a study of shared clonotypes between healthy human individuals. Looked up from germline, CDR1 is SGHNT and CDR2 is YYREEE (reference sequence). V was clipped by 2 bases and J by 6 bases, with 12 bases between them. This CDR3 comprises 13 residues. General study findings and limits: At large depth, rarefaction still showed sorted-subset sequencing to be incomplete. Sharing across four donors was highest in naive CD4 (approximately 5%) and lowest in memory CD8 (approximately 0.4%). Larger richness was generally estimated for naive than memory subsets. Unshared clonotypes carried lower generation probabilities than those common to all four donors.

The receptor was isolated from a man under 40 in good health. The chain carries TRBV5-4 and TRBJ2-7; D is possibly TRBD1 (5 bases). The sequenced sample was naive CD4+ T cells sorted from blood. Subset given: CD45RA+ positively selected. The CDR3: CASSFTGRGEQYF. In DNA form, the CDR3 reads TGTGCCAGCAGCTTTACAGGTAGGGGCGAGCAGTACTTC.